The clone carrying this T cell receptor (beta chain) has only one observation. This sample stems from a study of cytomegalovirus exposure and HLA in healthy donors. The germline V gene has CDR1 SGHVS and CDR2 FQNEAQ. CDR3 size: 16 residues. V lost 2 bases, J lost 8 bases, and 9 bases stayed unmatched. PCR used 60 Vbeta primers and 13 Jbeta primers. The assay was immunoSEQ multiplex PCR, and TCRdb's table has in-frame clones only and misses some. The sample holds approximately 160,000 clones, less than 80% seen once. The chain couples TRBV7-8 to TRBJ1-2; TRBD1 matches 12 bases. Input material: PBMCs. This TCR was sampled from a female donor in good health and CMV-seronegative. The CDR3 region has the DNA TGTGCCAGCAGCTTAATTAGGGGACAGGGGGCGGGGGGCTACACCTTC. The encoded protein is CASSLIRGQGAGGYTF.